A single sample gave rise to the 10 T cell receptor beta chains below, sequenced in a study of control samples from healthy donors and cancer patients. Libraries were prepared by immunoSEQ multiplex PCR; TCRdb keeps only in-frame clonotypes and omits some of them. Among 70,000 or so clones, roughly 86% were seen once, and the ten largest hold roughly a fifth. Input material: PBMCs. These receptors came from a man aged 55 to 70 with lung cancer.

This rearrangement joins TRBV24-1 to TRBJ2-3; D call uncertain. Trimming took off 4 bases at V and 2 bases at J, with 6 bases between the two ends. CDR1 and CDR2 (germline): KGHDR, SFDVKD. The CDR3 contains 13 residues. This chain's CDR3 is CATSDANTDTQYF. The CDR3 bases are TGTGCCACCAGTGACGCAAACACAGATACGCAGTATTTT.

CDR3 sequence reads: CASSPAPMNYGYTF. CDR3 DNA: TGTGCCAGCTCCCCGGCCCCCATGAACTATGGCTACACCTTC. The rearrangement uses TRBV6-4 and TRBJ1-2; D uncertain. Trimming pared 8 bases from V and 2 bases from J, leaving 15 bases between. The CDR3 contains 14 residues. Looked up from germline, CDR1 is MRHNA and CDR2 is SNTAGT.

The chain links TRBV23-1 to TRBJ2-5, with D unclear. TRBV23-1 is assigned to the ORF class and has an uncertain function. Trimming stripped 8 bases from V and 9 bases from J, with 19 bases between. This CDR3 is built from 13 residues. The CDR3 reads CASGRPFLRAQYF. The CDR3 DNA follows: TGCGCCAGCGGACGACCTTTTTTGAGAGCCCAGTACTTC.

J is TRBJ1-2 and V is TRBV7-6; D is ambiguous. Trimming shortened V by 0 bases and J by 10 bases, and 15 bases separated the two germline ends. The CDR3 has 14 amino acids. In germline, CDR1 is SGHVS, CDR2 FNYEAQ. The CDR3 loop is CASSLAEKYPFYTF. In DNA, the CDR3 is TGTGCCAGCAGCTTAGCGGAGAAGTACCCCTTCTACACCTTC.

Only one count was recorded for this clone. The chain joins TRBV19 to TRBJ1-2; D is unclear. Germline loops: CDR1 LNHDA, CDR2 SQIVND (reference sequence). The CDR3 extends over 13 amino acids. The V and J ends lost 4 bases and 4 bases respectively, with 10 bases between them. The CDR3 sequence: CASSTPLVYGYTF. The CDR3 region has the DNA TGTGCCAGTAGTACTCCCTTAGTCTATGGCTACACCTTC.

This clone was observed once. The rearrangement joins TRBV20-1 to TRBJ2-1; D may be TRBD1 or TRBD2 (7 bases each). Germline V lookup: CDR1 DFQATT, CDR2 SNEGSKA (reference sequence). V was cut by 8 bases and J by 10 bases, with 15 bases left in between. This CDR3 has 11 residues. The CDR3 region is CSPRGGWEQFF. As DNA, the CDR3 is TGCAGTCCCAGGGGGGGTTGGGAGCAGTTCTTC.

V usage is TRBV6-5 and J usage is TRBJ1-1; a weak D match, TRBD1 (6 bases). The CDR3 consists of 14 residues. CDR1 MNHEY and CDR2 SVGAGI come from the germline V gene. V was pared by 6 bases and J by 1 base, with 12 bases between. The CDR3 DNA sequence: TGTGCCAGCAGCCAGATGACAGGGAACACTGAAGCTTTCTTT. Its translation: CASSQMTGNTEAFF.

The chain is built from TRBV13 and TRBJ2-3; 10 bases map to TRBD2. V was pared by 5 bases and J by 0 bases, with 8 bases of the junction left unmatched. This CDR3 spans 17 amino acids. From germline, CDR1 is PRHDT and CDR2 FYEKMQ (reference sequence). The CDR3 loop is CASSITTSGTSTDTQYF. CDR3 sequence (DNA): TGTGCCAGCAGCATTACAACTAGCGGGACTAGCACAGATACGCAGTATTTT.

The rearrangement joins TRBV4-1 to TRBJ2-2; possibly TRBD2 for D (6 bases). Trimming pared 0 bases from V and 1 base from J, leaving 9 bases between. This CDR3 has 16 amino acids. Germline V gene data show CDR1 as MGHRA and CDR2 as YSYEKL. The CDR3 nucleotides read TGCGCCAGCAGCCAAGAGACCGGGGGGAACACCGGGGAGCTGTTTTTT. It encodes CASSQETGGNTGELFF.

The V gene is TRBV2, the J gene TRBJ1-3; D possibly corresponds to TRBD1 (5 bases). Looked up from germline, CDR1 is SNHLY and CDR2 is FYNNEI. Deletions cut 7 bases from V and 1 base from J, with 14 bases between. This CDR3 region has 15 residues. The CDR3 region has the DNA TGTGCCAGCAACCAGGGAAGAACGTCTGGAAACACCATATATTTT. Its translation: CASNQGRTSGNTIYF.